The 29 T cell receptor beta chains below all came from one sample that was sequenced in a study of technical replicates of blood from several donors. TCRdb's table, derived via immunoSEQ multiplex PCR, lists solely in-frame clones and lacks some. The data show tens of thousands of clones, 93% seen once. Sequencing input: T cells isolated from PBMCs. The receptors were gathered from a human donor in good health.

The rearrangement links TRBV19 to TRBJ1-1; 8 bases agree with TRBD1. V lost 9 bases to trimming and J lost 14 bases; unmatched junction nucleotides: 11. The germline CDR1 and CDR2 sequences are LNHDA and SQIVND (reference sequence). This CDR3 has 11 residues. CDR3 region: CASLGGQGAFF. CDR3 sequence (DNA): TGTGCCAGCCTAGGGGGGCAGGGGGCCTTCTTT.

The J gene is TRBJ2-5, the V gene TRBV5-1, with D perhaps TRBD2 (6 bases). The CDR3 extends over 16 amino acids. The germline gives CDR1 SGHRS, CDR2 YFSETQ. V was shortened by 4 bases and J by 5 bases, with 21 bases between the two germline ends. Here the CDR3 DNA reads TGCGCCAGCAGCCACCCGGGAGCAAGTTTCGCGGAGACCCAGTACTTC. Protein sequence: CASSHPGASFAETQYF. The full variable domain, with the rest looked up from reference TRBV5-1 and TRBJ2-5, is KAGVTQTPRYLIKTRGQQVTLSCSPISGHRSVSWYQQTPGQGLQFLFEYFSETQRNKGNFPGRFSGRQFSNSRSEMNVSTLELGDSALYLCASSHPGASFAETQYFGPGTRLLVL.

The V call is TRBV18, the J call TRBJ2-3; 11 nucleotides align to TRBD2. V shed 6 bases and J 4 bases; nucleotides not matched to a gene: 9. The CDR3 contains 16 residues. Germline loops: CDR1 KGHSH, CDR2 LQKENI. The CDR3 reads CASSLSGLAGADTQYF. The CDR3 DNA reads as TGTGCCAGCTCGCTCAGCGGACTAGCGGGTGCAGATACGCAGTATTTT.

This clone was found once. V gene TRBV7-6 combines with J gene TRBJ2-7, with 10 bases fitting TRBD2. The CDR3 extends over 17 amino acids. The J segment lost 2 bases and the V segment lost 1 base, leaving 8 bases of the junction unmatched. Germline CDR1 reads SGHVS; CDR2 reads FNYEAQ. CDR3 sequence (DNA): TGTGCCAGCAGCTTAGTGGCTAGCGGGGGAGGACCCTACGAGCAGTACTTC. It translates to CASSLVASGGGPYEQYF.

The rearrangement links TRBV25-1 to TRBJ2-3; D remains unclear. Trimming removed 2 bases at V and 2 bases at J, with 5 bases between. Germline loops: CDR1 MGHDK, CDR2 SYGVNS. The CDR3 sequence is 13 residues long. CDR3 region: CASSEIHTDTQYF. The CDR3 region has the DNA TGTGCCAGCAGTGAAATTCACACAGATACGCAGTATTTT. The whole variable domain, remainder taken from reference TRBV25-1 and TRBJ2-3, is EADIYQTPRYLVIGTGKKITLECSQTMGHDKMYWYQQDPGMELHLIHYSYGVNSTEKGDLSSESTVSRIRTEHFPLTLESARPSHTSQYLCASSEIHTDTQYFGPGTRLTVL.

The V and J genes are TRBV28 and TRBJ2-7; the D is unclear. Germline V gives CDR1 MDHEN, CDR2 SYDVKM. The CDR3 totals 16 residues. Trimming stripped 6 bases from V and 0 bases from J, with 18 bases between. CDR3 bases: TGTGCCAGCAGCTTCCCCCTGAGGTCGAGCTCCTACGAGCAGTACTTC. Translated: CASSFPLRSSSYEQYF.

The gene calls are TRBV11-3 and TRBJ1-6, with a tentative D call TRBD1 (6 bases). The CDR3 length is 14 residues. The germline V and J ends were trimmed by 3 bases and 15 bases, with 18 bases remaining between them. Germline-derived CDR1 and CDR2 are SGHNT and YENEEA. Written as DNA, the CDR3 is TGTGCCAGCAGCTTCTCTTTTTCCGACAGGCGCCTCCACTTT. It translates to CASSFSFSDRRLHF.

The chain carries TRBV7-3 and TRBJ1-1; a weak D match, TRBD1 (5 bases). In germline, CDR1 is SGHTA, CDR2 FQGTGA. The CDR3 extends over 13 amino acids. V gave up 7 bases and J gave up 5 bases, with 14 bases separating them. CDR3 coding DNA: TGTGCCAGCATTTGGGGGGACGGGACTGAAGCTTTCTTT. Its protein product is CASIWGDGTEAFF.

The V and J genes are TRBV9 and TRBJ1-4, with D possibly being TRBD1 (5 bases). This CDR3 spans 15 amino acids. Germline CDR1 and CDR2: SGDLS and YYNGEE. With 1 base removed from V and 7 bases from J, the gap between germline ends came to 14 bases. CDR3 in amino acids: CASSVSGVVGEKLFF. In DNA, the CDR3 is TGTGCCAGCAGCGTATCGGGGGTAGTAGGTGAAAAACTGTTTTTT.

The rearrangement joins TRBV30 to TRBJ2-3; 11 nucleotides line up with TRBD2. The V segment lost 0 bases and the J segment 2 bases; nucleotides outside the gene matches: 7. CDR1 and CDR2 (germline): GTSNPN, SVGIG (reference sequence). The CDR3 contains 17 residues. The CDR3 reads CAWSVGIAGGVTDTQYF. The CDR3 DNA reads TGTGCCTGGAGTGTAGGTATAGCGGGGGGGGTCACAGATACGCAGTATTTT.

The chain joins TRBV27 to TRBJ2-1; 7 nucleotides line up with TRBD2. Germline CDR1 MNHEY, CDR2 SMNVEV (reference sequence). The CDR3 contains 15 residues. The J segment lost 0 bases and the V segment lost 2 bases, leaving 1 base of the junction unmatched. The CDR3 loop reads CASSLGGGSYNEQFF. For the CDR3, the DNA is TGTGCCAGCAGTTTAGGGGGGGGCTCCTACAATGAGCAGTTCTTC.

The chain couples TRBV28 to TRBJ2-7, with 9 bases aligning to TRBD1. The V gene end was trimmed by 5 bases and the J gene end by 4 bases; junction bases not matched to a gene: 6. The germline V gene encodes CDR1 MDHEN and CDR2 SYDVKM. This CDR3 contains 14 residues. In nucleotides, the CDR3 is TGTGCCAGCAGTGCCCCGGGACAGGGTTACGAGCAGTACTTC. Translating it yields CASSAPGQGYEQYF.

The DNA for the CDR3 is TGTGCCAGCAGTTTATTCGCCGGGTTGGTCGACGAGCAGTACTTC. Protein sequence: CASSLFAGLVDEQYF. V is TRBV28 and J is TRBJ2-7; no definite D call. V lost 1 base and J lost 5, with 15 bases in between. Germline CDR1 is MDHEN and CDR2 is SYDVKM. This CDR3 contains 15 residues.

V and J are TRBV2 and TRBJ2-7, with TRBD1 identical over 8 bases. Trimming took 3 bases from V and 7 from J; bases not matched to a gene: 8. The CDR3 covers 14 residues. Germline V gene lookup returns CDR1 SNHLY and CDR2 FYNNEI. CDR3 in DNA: TGTGCCAGCAGTGAGACGGCAGGGGGCTCGGAGCAGTACTTC. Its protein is CASSETAGGSEQYF.

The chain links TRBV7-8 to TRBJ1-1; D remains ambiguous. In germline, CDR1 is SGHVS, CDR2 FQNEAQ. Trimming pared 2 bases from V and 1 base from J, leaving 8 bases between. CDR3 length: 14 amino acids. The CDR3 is CASSLSTENTEAFF. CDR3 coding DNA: TGTGCCAGCAGCTTATCTACTGAGAACACTGAAGCTTTCTTT.

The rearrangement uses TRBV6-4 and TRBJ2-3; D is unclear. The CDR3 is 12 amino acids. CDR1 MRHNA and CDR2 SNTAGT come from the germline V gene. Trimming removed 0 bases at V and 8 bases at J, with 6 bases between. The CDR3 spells CASSDSPGTQYF. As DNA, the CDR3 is TGTGCCAGCAGTGACTCGCCGGGTACGCAGTATTTT.

In DNA form, the CDR3 reads TGTGCCAGCAGTGAAACAGGGGGTCGGGGTGATACGCAGTATTTT. It is translated as CASSETGGRGDTQYF. The gene calls are TRBV2 and TRBJ2-3; 8 positions match TRBD1. Trimming at V came to 2 bases and at J to 6 bases, leaving 7 bases not matched to a gene. In germline, CDR1 is SNHLY, CDR2 FYNNEI. The CDR3 totals 15 residues. Using reference TRBV2 and TRBJ2-3 for the parts outside the CDR3, the full variable domain is EPEVTQTPSHQVTQMGQEVILRCVPISNHLYFYWYRQILGQKVEFLVSFYNNEISEKSEIFDDQFSVERPDGSNFTLKIRSTKLEDSAMYFCASSETGGRGDTQYFGPGTRLTVL.

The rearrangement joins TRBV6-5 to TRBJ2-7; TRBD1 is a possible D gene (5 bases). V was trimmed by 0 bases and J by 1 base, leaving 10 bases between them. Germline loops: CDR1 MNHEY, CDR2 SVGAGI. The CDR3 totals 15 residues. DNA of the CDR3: TGTGCCAGCAGTTACTCCGGTCAGGGTTCCTACGAGCAGTACTTC. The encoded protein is CASSYSGQGSYEQYF.

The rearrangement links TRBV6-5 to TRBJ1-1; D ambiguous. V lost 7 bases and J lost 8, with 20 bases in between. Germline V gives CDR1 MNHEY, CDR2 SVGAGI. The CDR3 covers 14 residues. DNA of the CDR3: TGTGCCAGCAACCCTTTTGCGGGGATCGGGGAAGCTTTCTTT. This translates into CASNPFAGIGEAFF.

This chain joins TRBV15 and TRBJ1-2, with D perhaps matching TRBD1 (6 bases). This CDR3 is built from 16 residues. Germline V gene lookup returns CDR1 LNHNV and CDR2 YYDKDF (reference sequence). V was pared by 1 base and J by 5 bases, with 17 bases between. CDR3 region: CATSRARGTWGYGYTF. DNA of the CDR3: TGTGCCACCAGCAGAGCCCGAGGGACATGGGGTTATGGCTACACCTTC.

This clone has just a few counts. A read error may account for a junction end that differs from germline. CDR3 region: CASTLGGLALNEQFF. The CDR3 bases are TGTGCCAGCACCTTGGGTGGGCTAGCGCTGAATGAGCAGTTCTTC. The chain recombines TRBV5-4 with TRBJ2-1; TRBD2 is a possible D gene (6 bases). Per the germline V gene, CDR1 is SGHNT and CDR2 is YYREEE (reference sequence). The CDR3 is 15 amino acids.

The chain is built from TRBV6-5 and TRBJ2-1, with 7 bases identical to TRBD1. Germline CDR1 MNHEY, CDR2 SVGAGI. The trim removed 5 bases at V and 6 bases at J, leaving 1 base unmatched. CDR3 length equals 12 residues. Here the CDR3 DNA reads TGTGCCAGCAGTCGGGACAGCAATGAGCAGTTCTTC. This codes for CASSRDSNEQFF.

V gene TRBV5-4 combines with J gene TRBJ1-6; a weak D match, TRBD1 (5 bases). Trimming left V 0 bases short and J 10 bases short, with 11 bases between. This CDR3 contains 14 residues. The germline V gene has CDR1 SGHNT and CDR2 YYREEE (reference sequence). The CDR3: CASSLAGTGSPLHF. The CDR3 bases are TGTGCCAGCAGCTTGGCGGGGACTGGGTCACCCCTCCACTTT.

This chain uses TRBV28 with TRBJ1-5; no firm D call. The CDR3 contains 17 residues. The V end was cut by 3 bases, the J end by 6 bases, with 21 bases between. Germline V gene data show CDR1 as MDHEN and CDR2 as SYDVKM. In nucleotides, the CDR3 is TGTGCCAGCAGTTTGTCGGGTTTGCGCCAGCGGAGTCAGCCCCAGCATTTT. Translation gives CASSLSGLRQRSQPQHF.

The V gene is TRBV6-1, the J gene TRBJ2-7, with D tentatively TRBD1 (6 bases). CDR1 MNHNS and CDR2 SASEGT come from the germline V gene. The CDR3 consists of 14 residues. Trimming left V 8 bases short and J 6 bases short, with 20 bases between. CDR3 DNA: TGTGCCAGCGAATCACAGGGTTCTGCGGGCGAGCAGTACTTC. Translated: CASESQGSAGEQYF.

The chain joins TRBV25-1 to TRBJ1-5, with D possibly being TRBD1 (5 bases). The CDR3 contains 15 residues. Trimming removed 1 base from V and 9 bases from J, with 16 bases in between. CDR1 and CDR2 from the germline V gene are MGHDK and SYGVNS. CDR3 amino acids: CASSELQAGNGPQHF. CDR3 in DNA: TGTGCCAGCAGTGAATTACAGGCCGGTAATGGGCCCCAGCATTTT.

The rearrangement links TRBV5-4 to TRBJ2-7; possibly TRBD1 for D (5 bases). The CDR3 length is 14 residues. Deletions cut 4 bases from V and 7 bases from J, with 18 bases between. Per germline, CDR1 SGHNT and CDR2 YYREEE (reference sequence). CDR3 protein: CASSPSVRDGEQYF. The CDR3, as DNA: TGTGCCAGCAGCCCTTCCGTCAGGGATGGGGAGCAGTACTTC. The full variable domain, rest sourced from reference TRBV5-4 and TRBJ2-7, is ETGVTQSPTHLIKTRGQQVTLRCSSQSGHNTVSWYQQALGQGPQFIFQYYREEENGRGNFPPRFSGLQFPNYSSELNVNALELDDSALYLCASSPSVRDGEQYFGPGTRLTVT.

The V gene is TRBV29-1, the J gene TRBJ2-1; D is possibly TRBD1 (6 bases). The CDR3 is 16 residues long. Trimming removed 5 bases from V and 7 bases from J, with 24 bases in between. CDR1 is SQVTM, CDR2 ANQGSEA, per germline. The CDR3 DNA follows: TGCAGCGTTACCGTGAAGGGACACCCCCCGTGGAATGAGCAGTTCTTC. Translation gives CSVTVKGHPPWNEQFF.

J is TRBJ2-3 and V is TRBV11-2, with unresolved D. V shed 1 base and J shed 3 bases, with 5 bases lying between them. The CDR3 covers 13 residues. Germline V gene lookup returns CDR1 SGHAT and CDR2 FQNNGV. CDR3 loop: CASSLVVTDTQYF. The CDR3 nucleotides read TGTGCCAGCAGCTTAGTAGTTACAGATACGCAGTATTTT. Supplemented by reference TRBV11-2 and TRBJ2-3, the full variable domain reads EAGVAQSPRYKIIEKRQSVAFWCNPISGHATLYWYQQILGQGPKLLIQFQNNGVVDDSQLPKDRFSAERLKGVDSTLKIQPAKLEDSAVYLCASSLVVTDTQYFGPGTRLTVL.